These T cell receptor beta chains were read from a single sample in a study of T cells in Graves' hyperthyroidism and ophthalmopathy. From the multiplex PCR reads, TCRdb called clonotypes with MiXCR, one entry per CDR3 protein. Seen here are a few hundred thousand distinct CDR3 sequences, more than 15% observed once, and the top ten hold approximately 7%. Sequenced input: blood. Every receptor here comes from a woman in her 30s with Graves' hyperthyroidism. The conserved cysteine and the conserved F or W are not part of the CDR3 here. Each record gives: J gene, CDR3 length, V gene, CDR3 protein.

J gene: TRBJ1-5
CDR3 length: 12
V gene: TRBV6-1
CDR3 protein: ASRLGLGNQPQH

J gene: TRBJ2-7
CDR3 length: 14
V gene: TRBV18
CDR3 protein: ASSPKLEGSAYEQY

J gene: TRBJ2-3
CDR3 length: 13
V gene: TRBV19
CDR3 protein: ARERQGDPSDTQY

J gene: TRBJ1-1
CDR3 length: 14
V gene: TRBV5-1
CDR3 protein: ASSFGSRGLGTEAF

J gene: TRBJ2-3
CDR3 length: 11
V gene: TRBV15
CDR3 protein: ATSRGLTDTQY

J gene: TRBJ2-3
CDR3 length: 13
V gene: TRBV2
CDR3 protein: ASSVGTTSTDTQY

J gene: TRBJ2-3
CDR3 length: 13
V gene: TRBV3-1
CDR3 protein: ASSLNRDYTDTQY

J gene: TRBJ2-5
CDR3 length: 14
V gene: TRBV3-1
CDR3 protein: ASSGYRGRIGETQY

J gene: TRBJ2-5
CDR3 length: 14
V gene: TRBV12-3/TRBV12-4
CDR3 protein: ASSPARWRDQETQY

J gene: TRBJ2-1
CDR3 length: 13
V gene: TRBV24-1
CDR3 protein: ATSDAGTGDNEQF

J gene: TRBJ2-1
CDR3 length: 10
V gene: TRBV30
CDR3 protein: AWSDDGNEQF

J gene: TRBJ2-1
CDR3 length: 13
V gene: TRBV5-1
CDR3 protein: ASSLQSDSYNEQF

J gene: TRBJ1-2
CDR3 length: 10
V gene: TRBV27
CDR3 protein: ASRGQYYGYT

J gene: TRBJ2-6
CDR3 length: 14
V gene: TRBV20-1
CDR3 protein: SAPPTGSVWANVLT

J gene: TRBJ2-7
CDR3 length: 10
V gene: TRBV7-2
CDR3 protein: ASSLAHVEQY

J gene: TRBJ2-1
CDR3 length: 13
V gene: TRBV7-2
CDR3 protein: DSSLNGRVHNEQF

J gene: TRBJ1-1
CDR3 length: 14
V gene: TRBV7-9
CDR3 protein: ASSFALDVMNTEAF

J gene: TRBJ2-1
CDR3 length: 15
V gene: TRBV5-1
CDR3 protein: ASSPRQTGLIYNEQF

J gene: TRBJ2-1
CDR3 length: 11
V gene: TRBV2
CDR3 protein: ASLLSGNNEQF

J gene: TRBJ2-5
CDR3 length: 13
V gene: TRBV14
CDR3 protein: ASSHRTSGRETQY

J gene: TRBJ2-4
CDR3 length: 12
V gene: TRBV29-1
CDR3 protein: SVDIAGVPNIQY

J gene: TRBJ2-1
CDR3 length: 11
V gene: TRBV7-9
CDR3 protein: ASSLGLHNEQF

J gene: TRBJ1-2
CDR3 length: 12
V gene: TRBV20-1
CDR3 protein: SAIRGGGRQGYT

J gene: TRBJ1-5
CDR3 length: 11
V gene: TRBV4-3
CDR3 protein: ASSQYSNQPQH

J gene: TRBJ1-1
CDR3 length: 9
V gene: TRBV10-3
CDR3 protein: AIGRNTEAF

J gene: TRBJ2-7
CDR3 length: 12
V gene: TRBV12-3/TRBV12-4
CDR3 protein: ASRLAGGAYEQY

J gene: TRBJ2-1
CDR3 length: 14
V gene: TRBV20-1
CDR3 protein: SARDPLAGVYNEQF

J gene: TRBJ2-2
CDR3 length: 11
V gene: TRBV20-1
CDR3 protein: SIRHPRTGELF

J gene: TRBJ1-4
CDR3 length: 12
V gene: TRBV28
CDR3 protein: ASSLAGQVEKLF

J gene: TRBJ1-1
CDR3 length: 13
V gene: TRBV5-1
CDR3 protein: ASSSLLDRGTEAF

J gene: TRBJ2-3
CDR3 length: 11
V gene: TRBV6-2/TRBV6-3
CDR3 protein: ASRVRLIETQY

J gene: TRBJ1-2
CDR3 length: 17
V gene: TRBV7-2
CDR3 protein: ASSLQSYTRGPPNYGYT

J gene: TRBJ1-1
CDR3 length: 9
V gene: TRBV2
CDR3 protein: ASTIGTEAF

J gene: TRBJ1-2
CDR3 length: 11
V gene: TRBV3-1
CDR3 protein: ASSQKGRDGYT

J gene: TRBJ2-7
CDR3 length: 12
V gene: TRBV27
CDR3 protein: ASSVGGLTYEQY

J gene: TRBJ2-1
CDR3 length: 13
V gene: TRBV3-1
CDR3 protein: ASSRDKNSYNEQF

J gene: TRBJ2-1
CDR3 length: 16
V gene: TRBV13
CDR3 protein: ASSSPPPGTSGDNEQF

J gene: TRBJ2-7
CDR3 length: 13
V gene: TRBV6-2/TRBV6-3
CDR3 protein: ASTDELGFVYEQY

J gene: TRBJ2-7
CDR3 length: 11
V gene: TRBV6-1
CDR3 protein: ASSRQGLREQY